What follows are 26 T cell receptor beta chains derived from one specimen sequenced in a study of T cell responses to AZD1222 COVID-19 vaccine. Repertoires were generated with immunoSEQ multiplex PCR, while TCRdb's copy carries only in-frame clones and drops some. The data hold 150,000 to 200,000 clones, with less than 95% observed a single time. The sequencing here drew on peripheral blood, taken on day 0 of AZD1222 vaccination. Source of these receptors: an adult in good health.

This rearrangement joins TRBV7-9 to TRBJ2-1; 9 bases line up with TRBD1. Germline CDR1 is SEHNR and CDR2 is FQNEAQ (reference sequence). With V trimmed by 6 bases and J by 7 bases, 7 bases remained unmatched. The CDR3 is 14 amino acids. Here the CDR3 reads CASRGDRVRNEQFF. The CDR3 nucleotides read TGTGCCAGCAGGGGGGACAGGGTAAGAAATGAGCAGTTCTTC.

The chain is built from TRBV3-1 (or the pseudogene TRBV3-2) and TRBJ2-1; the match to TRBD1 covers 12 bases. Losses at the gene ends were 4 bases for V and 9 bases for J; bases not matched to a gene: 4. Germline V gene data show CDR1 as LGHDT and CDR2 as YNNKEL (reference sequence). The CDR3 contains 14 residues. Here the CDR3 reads CASSLGTGGFEQFF. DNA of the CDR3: TGTGCCAGCAGCCTTGGGACAGGGGGCTTTGAGCAGTTCTTC.

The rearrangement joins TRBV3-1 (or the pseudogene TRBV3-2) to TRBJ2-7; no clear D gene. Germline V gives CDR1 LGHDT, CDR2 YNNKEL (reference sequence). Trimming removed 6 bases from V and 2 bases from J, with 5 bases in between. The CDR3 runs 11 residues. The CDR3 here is CASRSTYEQYF. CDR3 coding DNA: TGTGCCAGCAGATCGACCTACGAGCAGTACTTC.

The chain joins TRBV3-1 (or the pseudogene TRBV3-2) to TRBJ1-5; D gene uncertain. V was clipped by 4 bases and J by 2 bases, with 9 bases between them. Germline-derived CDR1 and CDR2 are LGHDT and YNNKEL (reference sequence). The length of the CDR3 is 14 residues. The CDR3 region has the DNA TGTGCCAGCAGCCGGGGTCTGGGCAATCAGCCCCAGCATTTT. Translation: CASSRGLGNQPQHF.

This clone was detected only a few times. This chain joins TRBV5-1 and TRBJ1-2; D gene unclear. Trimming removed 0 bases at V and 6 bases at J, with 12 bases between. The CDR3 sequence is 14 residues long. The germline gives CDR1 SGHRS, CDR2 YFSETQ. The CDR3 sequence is CASSLGPEGDGYTF. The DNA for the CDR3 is TGCGCCAGCAGCTTGGGTCCGGAGGGAGATGGCTACACCTTC.

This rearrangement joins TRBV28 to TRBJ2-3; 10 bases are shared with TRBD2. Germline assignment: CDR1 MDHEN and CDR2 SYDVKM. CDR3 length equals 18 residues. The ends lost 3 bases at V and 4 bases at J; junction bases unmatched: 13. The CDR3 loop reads CASSFASGAGGPPDTQYF. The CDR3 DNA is TGTGCCAGCAGTTTTGCTTCGGGAGCGGGAGGGCCGCCAGATACGCAGTATTTT.

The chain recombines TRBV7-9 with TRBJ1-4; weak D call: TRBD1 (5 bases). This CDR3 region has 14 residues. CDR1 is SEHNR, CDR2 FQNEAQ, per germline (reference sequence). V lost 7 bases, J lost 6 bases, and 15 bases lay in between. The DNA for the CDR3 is TGTGCCAGCACCCAAAAAGGGGATTATGAAAAACTGTTTTTT. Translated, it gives CASTQKGDYEKLFF.

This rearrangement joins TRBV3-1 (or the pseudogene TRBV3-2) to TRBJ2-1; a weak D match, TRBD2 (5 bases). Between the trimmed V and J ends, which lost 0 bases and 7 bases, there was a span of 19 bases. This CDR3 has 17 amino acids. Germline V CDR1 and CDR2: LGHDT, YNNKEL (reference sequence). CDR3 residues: CASSQEIASLFGNEQFF. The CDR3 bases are TGTGCCAGCAGCCAAGAAATTGCTAGCCTGTTCGGGAATGAGCAGTTCTTC.

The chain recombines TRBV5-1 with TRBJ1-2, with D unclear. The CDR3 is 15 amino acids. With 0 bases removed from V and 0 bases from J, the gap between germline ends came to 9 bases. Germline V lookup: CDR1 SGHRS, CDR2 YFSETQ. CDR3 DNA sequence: TGCGCCAGCAGCTTGGAAGGAGGCTCTAACTATGGCTACACCTTC. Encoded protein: CASSLEGGSNYGYTF.

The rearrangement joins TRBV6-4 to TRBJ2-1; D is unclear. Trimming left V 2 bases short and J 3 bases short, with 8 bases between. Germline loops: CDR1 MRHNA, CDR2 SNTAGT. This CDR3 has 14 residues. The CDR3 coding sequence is TGTGCCAGCAGTGACCCCCCGGGCTACAATGAGCAGTTCTTC. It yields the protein CASSDPPGYNEQFF.

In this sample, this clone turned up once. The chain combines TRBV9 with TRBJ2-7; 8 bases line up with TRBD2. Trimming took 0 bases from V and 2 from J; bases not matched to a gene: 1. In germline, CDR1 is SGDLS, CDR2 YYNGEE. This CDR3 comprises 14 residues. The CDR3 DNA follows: TGTGCCAGCAGCGTAGGGCGGGGGGCCTACGAGCAGTACTTC. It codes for CASSVGRGAYEQYF. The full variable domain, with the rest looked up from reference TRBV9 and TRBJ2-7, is DSGVTQTPKHLITATGQRVTLRCSPRSGDLSVYWYQQSLDQGLQFLIQYYNGEERAKGNILERFSAQQFPDLHSELNLSSLELGDSALYFCASSVGRGAYEQYFGPGTRLTVT.

CDR3 sequence: CASSQDLVRTGYTF. The CDR3 coding sequence is TGCGCCAGCAGCCAAGATCTAGTGCGCACGGGCTACACCTTC. This chain links TRBV4-1 with TRBJ1-2; D not resolved. The CDR3 is 14 residues long. V shed 0 bases and J shed 8 bases, with 13 bases lying between them. Germline CDR1 MGHRA, CDR2 YSYEKL.

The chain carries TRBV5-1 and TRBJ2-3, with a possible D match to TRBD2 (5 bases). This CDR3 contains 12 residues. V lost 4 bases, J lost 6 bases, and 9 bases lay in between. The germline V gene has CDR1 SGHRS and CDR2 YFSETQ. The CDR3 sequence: CASSLTRDTQYF. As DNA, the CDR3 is TGCGCCAGCAGCCTAACTAGGGATACGCAGTATTTT.

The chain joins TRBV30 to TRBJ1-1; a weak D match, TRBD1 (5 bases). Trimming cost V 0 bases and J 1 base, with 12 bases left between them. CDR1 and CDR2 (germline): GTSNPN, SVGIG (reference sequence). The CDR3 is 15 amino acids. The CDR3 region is CAWSVRRDRNTEAFF. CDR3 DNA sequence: TGTGCCTGGAGTGTACGGAGGGACCGGAACACTGAAGCTTTCTTT. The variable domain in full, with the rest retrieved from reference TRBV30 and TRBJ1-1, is SQTIHQWPATLVQPVGSPLSLECTVEGTSNPNLYWYRQAAGRGLQLLFYSVGIGQISSEVPQNLSASRPQDRQFILSSKKLLLSDSGFYLCAWSVRRDRNTEAFFGQGTRLTVV.

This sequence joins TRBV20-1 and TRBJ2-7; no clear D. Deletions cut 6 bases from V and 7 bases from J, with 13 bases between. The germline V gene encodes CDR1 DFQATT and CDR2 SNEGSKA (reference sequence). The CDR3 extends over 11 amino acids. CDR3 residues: CSAGTQGEQYF. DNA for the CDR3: TGCAGTGCCGGAACGCAAGGGGAGCAGTACTTC.

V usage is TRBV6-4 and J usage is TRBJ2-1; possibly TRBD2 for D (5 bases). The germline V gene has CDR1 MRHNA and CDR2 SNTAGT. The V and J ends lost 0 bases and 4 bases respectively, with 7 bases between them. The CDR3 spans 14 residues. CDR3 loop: CASSDSGGYNEQFF. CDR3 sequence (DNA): TGTGCCAGCAGTGACTCAGGCGGGTACAATGAGCAGTTCTTC.

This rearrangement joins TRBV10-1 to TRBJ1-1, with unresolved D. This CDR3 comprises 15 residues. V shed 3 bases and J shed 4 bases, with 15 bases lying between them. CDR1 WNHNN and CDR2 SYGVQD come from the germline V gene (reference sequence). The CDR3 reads CASSDSAKGSTEAFF. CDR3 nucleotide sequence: TGCGCCAGCAGTGACTCCGCAAAAGGCAGCACTGAAGCTTTCTTT.

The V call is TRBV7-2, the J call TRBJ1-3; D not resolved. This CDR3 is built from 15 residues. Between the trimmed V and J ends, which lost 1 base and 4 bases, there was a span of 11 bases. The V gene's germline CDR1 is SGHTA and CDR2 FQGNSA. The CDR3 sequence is CASSLGGPSGNTIYF. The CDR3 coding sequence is TGTGCCAGCAGCTTAGGTGGGCCATCCGGAAACACCATATATTTT.

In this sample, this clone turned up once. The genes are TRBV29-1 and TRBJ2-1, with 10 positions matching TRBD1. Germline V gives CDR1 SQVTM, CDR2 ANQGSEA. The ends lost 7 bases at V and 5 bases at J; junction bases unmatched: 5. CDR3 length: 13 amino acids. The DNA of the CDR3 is TGCAGCGCCGGACAGGGGGTTAACAATGAGCAGTTCTTC. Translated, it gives CSAGQGVNNEQFF.

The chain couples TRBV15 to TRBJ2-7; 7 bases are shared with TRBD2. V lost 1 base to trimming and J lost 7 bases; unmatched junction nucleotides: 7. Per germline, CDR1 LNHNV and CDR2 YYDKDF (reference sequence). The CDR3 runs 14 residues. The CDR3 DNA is TGTGCCACCAGCAGAGCGGCGGGAGTGCGGGAGCAGTACTTC. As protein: CATSRAAGVREQYF.

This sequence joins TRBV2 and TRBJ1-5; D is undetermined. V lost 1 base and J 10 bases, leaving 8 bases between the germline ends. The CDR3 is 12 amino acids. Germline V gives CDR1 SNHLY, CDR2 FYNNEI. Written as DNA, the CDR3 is TGTGCCAGCAGTGAAGTACGGAGACCCCAGCATTTT. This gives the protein CASSEVRRPQHF.

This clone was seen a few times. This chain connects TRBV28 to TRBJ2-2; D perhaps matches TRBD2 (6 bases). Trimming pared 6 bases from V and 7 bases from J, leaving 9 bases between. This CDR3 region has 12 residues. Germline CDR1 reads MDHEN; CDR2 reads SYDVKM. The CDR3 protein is CASSFGSGELFF. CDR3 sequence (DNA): TGTGCCAGCAGCTTCGGGAGCGGGGAGCTGTTTTTT.

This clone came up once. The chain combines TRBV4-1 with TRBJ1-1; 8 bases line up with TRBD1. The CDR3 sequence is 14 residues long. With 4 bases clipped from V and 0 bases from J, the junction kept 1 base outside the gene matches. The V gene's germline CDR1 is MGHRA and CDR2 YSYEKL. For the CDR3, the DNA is TGCGCCAGCAGCCGGGACAGGCTGAACACTGAAGCTTTCTTT. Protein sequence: CASSRDRLNTEAFF.

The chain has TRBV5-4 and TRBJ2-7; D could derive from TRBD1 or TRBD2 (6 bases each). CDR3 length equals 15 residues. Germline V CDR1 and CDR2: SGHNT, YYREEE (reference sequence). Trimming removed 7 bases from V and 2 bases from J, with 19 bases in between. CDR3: CASGGTDRPAYEQYF. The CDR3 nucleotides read TGTGCCAGCGGGGGGACCGACAGGCCGGCCTACGAGCAGTACTTC.

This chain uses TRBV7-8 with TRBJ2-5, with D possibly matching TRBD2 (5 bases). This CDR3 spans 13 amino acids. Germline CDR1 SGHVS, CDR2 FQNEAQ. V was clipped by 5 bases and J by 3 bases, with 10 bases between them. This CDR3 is CASSPGLEETQYF. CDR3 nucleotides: TGTGCCAGCAGCCCCGGACTGGAAGAGACCCAGTACTTC.

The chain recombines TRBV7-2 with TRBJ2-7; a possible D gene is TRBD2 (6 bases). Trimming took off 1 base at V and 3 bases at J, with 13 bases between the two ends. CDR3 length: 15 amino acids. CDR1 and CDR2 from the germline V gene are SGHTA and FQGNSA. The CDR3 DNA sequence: TGTGCCAGCAGCTTAGTGACGGGACTTGGCTACGAGCAGTACTTC. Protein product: CASSLVTGLGYEQYF.